What follows is one T cell receptor (beta chain) and its context. Its matching antigen is unknown. This record comes from a study of CXCR3-negative and CXCR3-positive naive CD8 T cells. Study outcomes and limitations: CXCR3-expressing naive cells carried TRB CDR3s more hydrophobic than those of CXCR3-negative naive cells.

The CDR3 has 17 amino acids. Germline CDR1 SGDLS, CDR2 YYNGEE. It was by 5' RACE with UMI labels that the TRB cDNA libraries were prepared. From the 5' RACE reads, TCRdb lists one entry per CDR3 protein and no DNA. The sample totals around 120,000 distinct CDR3 sequences. What was sequenced was naive CXCR3+ CD8+ T cells from blood. Subset specified: CD45RO-CCR7+CD27+CD95- naive CD8+ T cells expressing CXCR3 (TNR3+). The V and J genes are TRBV9 and TRBJ1-3; TCRdb outputs TRBD1, but without DNA this stays unchecked. The TCR comes from a human donor in good health. Some clones in this sample may be carry-over from other donors' samples. The CDR3 sequence: CASSVEGQPEAGNTIYF.